This TCR beta chain was sequenced for a study of T cells in Graves' hyperthyroidism and ophthalmopathy. Amplified regions were TCR beta CDR3 sequences from RNA transcripts. Researchers ran a first-round RT-PCR on the TCR CDR3 using the HTBI primer set. TCRdb re-called the multiplex PCR reads through MiXCR, storing one row per CDR3 protein. This table has about 300,000 distinct CDR3 sequences, roughly 19% appearing once. Trimming stripped 0 bases from V and 8 bases from J, with 14 bases between. There are 15 residues in the CDR3. Germline CDR1 reads LNHNV; CDR2 reads YYDKDF (reference sequence). This clonotype appeared a few times.

The TCR was taken from a man aged 50 or older with Graves' ophthalmopathy. This chain joins TRBV15 and TRBJ2-1; no clear D gene. The sample consisted of blood. The CDR3 DNA is TGTGCCACCAGCAGAGATGCCCCTGTATCGCATGAGCAGTTCTTC. It translates to CATSRDAPVSHEQFF.